Listed below are T cell receptor beta chains from one sample, sequenced in a study of neurological immune-mediated disorders. TCRdb re-called the 5' RACE reads with MiXCR, one entry per CDR3 protein. The repertoire has 55,000 or so distinct CDR3 sequences, approximately 3.6% of them found once; the top ten carry 1.9%. The specimen was CD4+ T cells from blood. Receptors originate from a woman aged 40-49 years with multiple sclerosis. Each CDR3 is given with its conserved first and last residue. Fields, in order: D gene, clone size, V gene, J gene, CDR3 protein, CDR3 DNA. The D gene is left open where the match is weak. Rows may omit the clone size; those that give it use once, few, many or a size class.

d_gene: TRBD2; abundance: many; v_gene: TRBV5-1; j_gene: TRBJ2-2; CDR3aa: CASSLVAGPGVGELFF; CDR3nt: TGCGCCAGCAGCTTGGTAGCGGGTCCCGGTGTCGGGGAGCTGTTTTTT
d_gene: .; abundance: many; v_gene: TRBV20-1; j_gene: TRBJ2-6; CDR3aa: CSARDGGRVFSGANVLTF; CDR3nt: TGCAGTGCTAGAGATGGAGGCAGGGTATTCTCTGGGGCCAACGTCCTGACTTTC
d_gene: TRBD2; abundance: many; v_gene: TRBV7-2; j_gene: TRBJ2-1; CDR3aa: CASSTVSSGGAYEQFF; CDR3nt: TGTGCCAGCAGCACGGTCTCTAGCGGGGGGGCTTATGAGCAGTTCTTC
d_gene: TRBD1; abundance: .; v_gene: TRBV4-1; j_gene: TRBJ1-1; CDR3aa: CASSPWQGEMTEAFF; CDR3nt: TGCGCCAGCAGCCCCTGGCAGGGGGAGATGACTGAAGCTTTCTTT
d_gene: TRBD1; abundance: many; v_gene: TRBV6-5; j_gene: TRBJ2-7; CDR3aa: CASSVTGGSYEQYF; CDR3nt: TGTGCCAGCAGTGTAACAGGGGGGTCCTACGAGCAGTACTTC
d_gene: TRBD1; abundance: .; v_gene: TRBV5-1; j_gene: TRBJ2-5; CDR3aa: CASSLSGQGAQETQYF; CDR3nt: TGCGCCAGCAGCTTGTCGGGACAGGGGGCCCAAGAGACCCAGTACTTC
d_gene: TRBD1; abundance: many; v_gene: TRBV4-1; j_gene: TRBJ1-4; CDR3aa: CASSLSGQGATNEKLFF; CDR3nt: TGCGCCAGCAGTCTTTCGGGACAGGGGGCGACTAATGAAAAACTGTTTTTT
d_gene: TRBD1; abundance: many; v_gene: TRBV5-1; j_gene: TRBJ2-5; CDR3aa: CASSSGQGRQETQYF; CDR3nt: TGCGCCAGCAGCTCCGGACAGGGAAGACAAGAGACCCAGTACTTC
d_gene: TRBD2; abundance: many; v_gene: TRBV5-5; j_gene: TRBJ2-1; CDR3aa: CASTRGLAGSYNEQFF; CDR3nt: TGTGCCAGCACCCGGGGGCTAGCGGGCTCCTACAATGAGCAGTTCTTC
d_gene: .; abundance: many; v_gene: TRBV7-3; j_gene: TRBJ1-1; CDR3aa: CASSLTVGAQNTEAFF; CDR3nt: TGTGCCAGCAGCTTAACAGTGGGGGCCCAGAACACTGAAGCTTTCTTT
d_gene: .; abundance: many; v_gene: TRBV14; j_gene: TRBJ1-2; CDR3aa: CASSQEPGRLPTYGYTF; CDR3nt: TGTGCCAGCAGCCAAGAACCGGGACGCCTTCCCACCTATGGCTACACCTTC
d_gene: TRBD2; abundance: many; v_gene: TRBV5-1; j_gene: TRBJ2-2; CDR3aa: CASGQRGTAGELFF; CDR3nt: TGCGCCAGCGGGCAGCGGGGGACGGCCGGGGAGCTGTTTTTT
d_gene: TRBD1; abundance: many; v_gene: TRBV29-1; j_gene: TRBJ1-1; CDR3aa: CSADRKGAEAFF; CDR3nt: TGCAGCGCGGACAGGAAGGGAGCTGAAGCTTTCTTT
d_gene: .; abundance: many; v_gene: TRBV10-3; j_gene: TRBJ1-1; CDR3aa: CAISEGGRMNTEAFF; CDR3nt: TGTGCCATCAGTGAGGGGGGACGGATGAACACTGAAGCTTTCTTT
d_gene: .; abundance: many; v_gene: TRBV29-1; j_gene: TRBJ2-7; CDR3aa: CSVEAALPPYEQYF; CDR3nt: TGCAGCGTTGAAGCCGCCCTTCCGCCCTACGAGCAGTACTTC
d_gene: .; abundance: many; v_gene: TRBV21-1; j_gene: TRBJ2-7; CDR3aa: CASSKTTGTYEQYF; CDR3nt: TGTGCCAGCAGCAAAACGACAGGGACTTACGAGCAGTACTTC
d_gene: TRBD2; abundance: many; v_gene: TRBV20-1; j_gene: TRBJ2-1; CDR3aa: CSALRSGTSEREQFF; CDR3nt: TGCAGTGCCCTTCGATCCGGGACTAGCGAGCGTGAGCAGTTCTTC
d_gene: TRBD1; abundance: many; v_gene: TRBV12-3/TRBV12-4; j_gene: TRBJ1-5; CDR3aa: CASSSRGIGNQPQHF; CDR3nt: TGTGCCAGCTCCTCCAGGGGGATCGGCAATCAGCCCCAGCATTTT
d_gene: TRBD1; abundance: many; v_gene: TRBV5-1; j_gene: TRBJ2-2; CDR3aa: CASSPRQGLNTGELFF; CDR3nt: TGCGCCAGCAGCCCAAGACAGGGTTTGAACACCGGGGAGCTGTTTTTT
d_gene: TRBD1; abundance: many; v_gene: TRBV12-3/TRBV12-4; j_gene: TRBJ1-6; CDR3aa: CASSDRVNSPLHF; CDR3nt: TGTGCCAGCAGTGACAGGGTTAATTCACCCCTCCACTTT
d_gene: .; abundance: many; v_gene: TRBV13; j_gene: TRBJ1-1; CDR3aa: CASSPGLVGGPTEAFF; CDR3nt: TGTGCCAGCAGCCCCGGTCTCGTCGGGGGCCCCACTGAAGCTTTCTTT
d_gene: .; abundance: many; v_gene: TRBV15; j_gene: TRBJ1-4; CDR3aa: CATSRAQSATNEKLFF; CDR3nt: TGTGCCACCAGCAGAGCTCAGAGTGCAACTAATGAAAAACTGTTTTTT
d_gene: TRBD1; abundance: many; v_gene: TRBV5-1; j_gene: TRBJ1-2; CDR3aa: CASSSQGAGYGYTF; CDR3nt: TGCGCCAGCAGCTCCCAGGGGGCGGGCTATGGCTACACCTTC
d_gene: TRBD1; abundance: many; v_gene: TRBV2; j_gene: TRBJ2-3; CDR3aa: CATGQGLTDTQYF; CDR3nt: TGTGCCACCGGACAGGGTCTCACAGATACGCAGTATTTT
d_gene: TRBD2; abundance: many; v_gene: TRBV3-1; j_gene: TRBJ2-7; CDR3aa: CASSQKLGLAGIGEQYF; CDR3nt: TGTGCCAGCAGCCAAAAACTGGGACTAGCGGGGATCGGCGAGCAGTACTTC
d_gene: TRBD2; abundance: many; v_gene: TRBV5-1; j_gene: TRBJ2-7; CDR3aa: CASSETPFSGGAHEQYF; CDR3nt: TGCGCCAGCAGCGAAACCCCCTTTAGCGGGGGGGCCCACGAGCAGTACTTC
d_gene: TRBD2; abundance: many; v_gene: TRBV20-1; j_gene: TRBJ2-1; CDR3aa: CSAIPLAGGYNEQFF; CDR3nt: TGCAGTGCTATACCTCTAGCGGGGGGGTACAATGAGCAGTTCTTC
d_gene: .; abundance: many; v_gene: TRBV6-6; j_gene: TRBJ1-4; CDR3aa: CASSAQGFREKLFF; CDR3nt: TGTGCCAGCAGTGCTCAGGGGTTTCGGGAAAAACTGTTTTTT
d_gene: .; abundance: many; v_gene: TRBV5-1; j_gene: TRBJ2-4; CDR3aa: CASSLTGGKNIQYF; CDR3nt: TGCGCCAGCAGCCTTACTGGAGGGAAAAACATTCAGTACTTC
d_gene: .; abundance: many; v_gene: TRBV5-1; j_gene: TRBJ1-1; CDR3aa: CASSFTGPLNTEAFF; CDR3nt: TGCGCCAGCAGCTTTACGGGACCCTTGAACACTGAAGCTTTCTTT
d_gene: .; abundance: many; v_gene: TRBV19; j_gene: TRBJ2-4; CDR3aa: CASSKAVLREIQYF; CDR3nt: TGTGCCAGTAGTAAGGCGGTTTTAAGAGAAATTCAGTACTTC
d_gene: .; abundance: many; v_gene: TRBV29-1; j_gene: TRBJ2-7; CDR3aa: CSVEDTVGNEQYF; CDR3nt: TGCAGCGTTGAAGACACAGTGGGAAACGAGCAGTACTTC
d_gene: .; abundance: many; v_gene: TRBV29-1; j_gene: TRBJ2-7; CDR3aa: CSVAGNRYEQYF; CDR3nt: TGCAGCGTTGCTGGGAACCGCTACGAGCAGTACTTC
d_gene: .; abundance: many; v_gene: TRBV12-3/TRBV12-4; j_gene: TRBJ2-2; CDR3aa: CASSGNTSPTGELFF; CDR3nt: TGTGCCAGCAGTGGAAACACCTCGCCCACCGGGGAGCTGTTTTTT
d_gene: TRBD2; abundance: many; v_gene: TRBV7-2; j_gene: TRBJ2-7; CDR3aa: CASSRWASGGYEQYF; CDR3nt: TGTGCCAGCAGCCGTTGGGCTAGCGGGGGTTACGAGCAGTACTTC
d_gene: .; abundance: few; v_gene: TRBV19; j_gene: TRBJ1-5; CDR3aa: CASTPPGLQGGSQHF; CDR3nt: TGTGCCAGTACCCCCCCGGGACTGCAAGGCGGGTCCCAGCATTTT
d_gene: .; abundance: many; v_gene: TRBV6-6; j_gene: TRBJ1-5; CDR3aa: CASSYQDSNQPQHF; CDR3nt: TGTGCCAGCAGTTACCAAGATAGCAATCAGCCCCAGCATTTT
d_gene: .; abundance: many; v_gene: TRBV10-2; j_gene: TRBJ1-1; CDR3aa: CASGRALHGTEAFF; CDR3nt: TGCGCCAGTGGGAGGGCTTTACATGGCACTGAAGCTTTCTTT
d_gene: .; abundance: many; v_gene: TRBV5-4; j_gene: TRBJ2-2; CDR3aa: CASSNQLTGELFF; CDR3nt: TGTGCCAGCAGCAACCAGTTGACCGGGGAGCTGTTTTTT
d_gene: TRBD1; abundance: few; v_gene: TRBV7-6; j_gene: TRBJ1-6; CDR3aa: CASSLRTGSDSPLHF; CDR3nt: TGTGCCAGCAGCCTGCGGACAGGTTCGGATTCACCCCTCCACTTT
d_gene: .; abundance: many; v_gene: TRBV5-1; j_gene: TRBJ2-3; CDR3aa: CASRKDSRGEGDTQYF; CDR3nt: TGCGCCAGCAGGAAGGACTCCAGGGGAGAAGGAGATACGCAGTATTTT
d_gene: TRBD1; abundance: many; v_gene: TRBV11-2; j_gene: TRBJ2-5; CDR3aa: CASSLDLTGGIETQYF; CDR3nt: TGTGCCAGCAGCTTAGATTTGACAGGGGGCATCGAGACCCAGTACTTC
d_gene: .; abundance: many; v_gene: TRBV5-1; j_gene: TRBJ2-5; CDR3aa: CASSLTETQYF; CDR3nt: TGCGCCAGCAGCTTGACGGAGACCCAGTACTTC